This entry concerns a single T cell receptor beta chain. Antigen unknown. This sample was included in a study of T cell repertoires in cytomegalovirus infection. Across the whole study: Well-studied HLA-B-restricted CMV epitopes were used in the study alongside recently identified HLA-C-restricted ones. Indications of both CMV infection and matching HLA type were provided by public TCR beta signatures.

Study conclusions and caveats: In two of eight donors, the top clonotype was HLA-C-restricted CMV-specific. Adding up the frequency of public TCR beta families identified people who carried CMV plus the relevant HLA.

TCRdb ran MiXCR on the reads and lists one entry per CDR3 protein. This sample carries about 480,000 distinct CDR3 sequences, 30% to 35% of them seen once, and the ten largest clones take under 20%. Germline CDR1 SEHNR, CDR2 FQNEAQ (reference sequence). CDR3 length: 15 residues. V lost 1 base and J lost 3, with 13 bases in between. This receptor was taken from a human donor in good health (CMV status not recorded). Some clones in this sample may be carry-over from other donors' samples. Source: cultured PBMCs, taken from culture after CMV antigen stimulation. The chain couples TRBV7-9 to TRBJ2-7; D perhaps matches TRBD2 (6 bases). The CDR3 reads CASSLGAGFNYEQYF. Written as DNA, the CDR3 is TGTGCCAGCAGCTTAGGGGCGGGATTTAACTACGAGCAGTACTTC.